This passage covers 20 T cell receptor beta chains from one sample sequenced in a study of T cell clonotyping in hematopoietic cell transplantation. The table came from immunoSEQ multiplex PCR; TCRdb's copy has only in-frame clones and leaves some out. The sample shows some 16,000 clones, about 92% of them seen only once. Sample time point: recipient sample about 28 days before transplant, after cytoreduction. The sample consisted of peripheral blood mononuclear cells, taken before stem cell transplant. Receptors were obtained from a man younger than 30 with biphenotypic leukemia. Some clones in this sample may be carry-over from other donors' samples.

The V call is TRBV7-2, the J call TRBJ1-1; no definite D call. Germline V gives CDR1 SGHTA, CDR2 FQGNSA. The CDR3 totals 13 residues. Between the trimmed V and J ends, which lost 7 bases and 1 base, there was a span of 10 bases. As DNA, the CDR3 is TGTGCCAGCACCATACAGCCGAACACTGAAGCTTTCTTT. Encoded protein: CASTIQPNTEAFF.

The CDR3 DNA reads as TGTGCCAGCAGGTCCGGGCTCCTAGGGACTGGCTACACCTTC. Encoded protein: CASRSGLLGTGYTF. The J gene is TRBJ1-2, the V gene TRBV5-6; TRBD1 might be the D (5 bases). V lost 5 bases to trimming and J lost 7 bases, with 18 bases between them. Germline V gene sequence: CDR1 SGHDT, CDR2 YYEEEE. This CDR3 is 14 amino acids long.

In DNA, the CDR3 is TGTGCCTGGAGTCCCTCGGTCAGGGCTTACGAGCAGTACTTC. Encoded protein: CAWSPSVRAYEQYF. This rearrangement joins TRBV30 to TRBJ2-7; possibly TRBD1 for D (5 bases). V lost 2 bases and J 4 bases, leaving 15 bases between the germline ends. This CDR3 spans 14 amino acids. The germline CDR1 and CDR2 sequences are GTSNPN and SVGIG (reference sequence).

This clone was seen once. The chain is built from TRBV5-6 and TRBJ2-1, with D perhaps being TRBD1 or TRBD2 (5 bases each). Germline V gene data show CDR1 as SGHDT and CDR2 as YYEEEE. V lost 0 bases, J lost 0 bases, and 10 bases lay in between. The CDR3 spans 16 residues. The CDR3 DNA reads as TGTGCCAGCAGCTTGGGGGACCGCAGCTCCTACAATGAGCAGTTCTTC. It codes for CASSLGDRSSYNEQFF.

The V gene is TRBV5-1, the J gene TRBJ2-3; possibly TRBD1 for D (5 bases). Germline CDR1 and CDR2: SGHRS and YFSETQ. The CDR3 consists of 15 residues. V was shortened by 4 bases and J by 2 bases, with 14 bases between the two germline ends. As DNA, the CDR3 is TGCGCCAGCAGCGGCGAGGACACTTACACAGATACGCAGTATTTT. Translation: CASSGEDTYTDTQYF.

The chain employs TRBV28 and TRBJ1-4, with TRBD1 identical over 8 bases. The CDR3 sequence is 17 residues long. V dropped 3 bases and J dropped 0; count of bases not matched to a gene: 6. Germline V CDR1 and CDR2: MDHEN, SYDVKM. CDR3 residues: CASSFAGGEATNEKLFF. CDR3 in DNA: TGTGCCAGCAGTTTCGCAGGGGGCGAGGCAACTAATGAAAAACTGTTTTTT.

The rearrangement uses TRBV6-5 and TRBJ2-7; a weak D match, TRBD2 (6 bases). Trimming left V 0 bases short and J 6 bases short, with 18 bases between. The CDR3 runs to 16 residues. Looked up from germline, CDR1 is MNHEY and CDR2 is SVGAGI. The CDR3 region is CASSYSGQARGGEQYF. The CDR3 region has the DNA TGTGCCAGCAGTTACTCAGGGCAGGCGCGGGGAGGCGAGCAGTACTTC.

The chain recombines TRBV6-1 with TRBJ1-4, with D possibly being TRBD1 (6 bases). V shed 7 bases and J shed 0 bases, with 12 bases lying between them. CDR1 and CDR2 from the germline V gene are MNHNS and SASEGT. The length of the CDR3 is 15 residues. The CDR3 DNA reads TGTGCCAGCATCGGGACACAGACAACTAATGAAAAACTGTTTTTT. Translated, it gives CASIGTQTTNEKLFF.

As DNA, the CDR3 is TGTGCCAGCAGCGTCTTAGCGGGGGGTTTATGGTCCTACAATGAGCAGTTCTTC. Protein product: CASSVLAGGLWSYNEQFF. The genes are TRBV7-8 and TRBJ2-1; 10 bases align to TRBD2. Germline trimming cut 5 bases from V and 1 base from J; bases unmatched to any gene: 11. This CDR3 has 18 residues. Per the germline V gene, CDR1 is SGHVS and CDR2 is FQNEAQ.

The V gene is TRBV9, the J gene TRBJ2-5; D tentatively fits TRBD1 or TRBD2 (5 bases each). CDR3 size: 14 residues. The V gene lost 0 bases and the J gene lost 5 bases, with 11 bases spanning the gap. The germline CDR1 and CDR2 sequences are SGDLS and YYNGEE. This CDR3 reads CASSVGGTLETQYF. The CDR3 DNA sequence: TGTGCCAGCAGCGTAGGAGGGACCCTGGAGACCCAGTACTTC.

The V and J genes are TRBV6-6 and TRBJ2-5; maybe TRBD2 (6 bases). Germline CDR1 MNHNY, CDR2 SVGAGI (reference sequence). The CDR3 contains 14 residues. The V end lost 0 bases, the J end lost 2 bases, and 7 bases lay between the germline ends. The chain's CDR3 is CASSYSREQETQYF. The CDR3 region has the DNA TGTGCCAGCAGTTACTCCCGGGAGCAAGAGACCCAGTACTTC.

The rearrangement joins TRBV29-1 to TRBJ1-1; D gene ambiguous. There are 12 residues in the CDR3. CDR1 and CDR2 (germline): SQVTM, ANQGSEA. V was pared by 5 bases and J by 4 bases, with 11 bases between. This CDR3 reads CSVPLTGTEAFF. CDR3 DNA sequence: TGCAGCGTTCCTCTCACCGGCACTGAAGCTTTCTTT.

CDR3 residues: CASSIPPTGWNEQFF. DNA of the CDR3: TGTGCCAGTAGTATTCCTCCGACAGGATGGAATGAGCAGTTCTTC. The chain uses TRBV19 and TRBJ2-1, with D perhaps TRBD1 (6 bases). Per the germline V gene, CDR1 is LNHDA and CDR2 is SQIVND (reference sequence). V lost 3 bases, J lost 7 bases, and 16 bases lay in between. The CDR3 sequence is 15 residues long.

Remarks on this clone: Distinct nucleotide sequences in the sample also encode this CDR3. This chain links TRBV5-6 with TRBJ1-5, with a possible D match to TRBD1 (5 bases). This CDR3 spans 13 amino acids. Trimming left V 0 bases short and J 6 bases short, with 7 bases between. Germline assignment: CDR1 SGHDT and CDR2 YYEEEE. The CDR3 sequence is CASSLARGQPQHF. CDR3 in DNA: TGTGCCAGCAGCTTGGCAAGGGGTCAGCCCCAGCATTTT.

This clone came up once. The V and J genes are TRBV19 and TRBJ2-5; weak D call: TRBD2 (5 bases). V was shortened by 7 bases and J by 6 bases, with 15 bases between the two germline ends. Germline CDR1 reads LNHDA; CDR2 reads SQIVND (reference sequence). The length of the CDR3 is 13 residues. CDR3 in DNA: TGTGCCAGTAAAACCGATAGGGAGCAGACCCAGTACTTC. Its protein product is CASKTDREQTQYF.

This chain uses TRBV7-2 with TRBJ2-1; no clear D. Trimming removed 2 bases at V and 10 bases at J, with 12 bases between. The length of the CDR3 is 13 residues. CDR1 is SGHTA and CDR2 is FQGNSA in the germline V gene. This chain's CDR3 is CASSLIVLDEQFF. CDR3 coding DNA: TGTGCCAGCAGCTTAATTGTGTTGGACGAGCAGTTCTTC.

The chain joins TRBV4-1 to TRBJ2-3; no clear D. V was pared by 1 base and J by 7 bases, with 6 bases between. Germline CDR1 and CDR2: MGHRA and YSYEKL. The CDR3 is made up of 12 amino acids. The CDR3 DNA is TGCGCCAGCAGCCAAGGTCCAAATACGCAGTATTTT. Translation gives CASSQGPNTQYF.

The J gene is TRBJ1-5, the V gene TRBV6-5; 8 bases map to TRBD1. With V trimmed by 0 bases and J by 5 bases, 3 bases remained unmatched. Germline CDR1 reads MNHEY; CDR2 reads SVGAGI. The CDR3 is 15 amino acids. The CDR3 DNA reads as TGTGCCAGCAGTTACTCCCAGGGGGCGGATCAGCCCCAGCATTTT. Encoded protein: CASSYSQGADQPQHF.

V usage is TRBV19 and J usage is TRBJ1-3; D perhaps matches TRBD1 (5 bases). The germline gives CDR1 LNHDA, CDR2 SQIVND (reference sequence). Trimming took 3 bases from V and 2 from J, leaving 14 bases between them. The CDR3 has 16 residues. CDR3 coding DNA: TGTGCCAGTAGTATTCTCCGACAGTCTGCTGGAAACACCATATATTTT. It is translated as CASSILRQSAGNTIYF.

This chain uses TRBV6-1 with TRBJ2-7; no firm D call. The V gene's germline CDR1 is MNHNS and CDR2 SASEGT. The CDR3 length is 11 residues. The V end lost 6 bases, the J end lost 7 bases, and 10 bases lay between the germline ends. CDR3 region: CASSLTREQYF. CDR3 DNA: TGTGCCAGCAGCCTCACGAGGGAGCAGTACTTC.